This entry concerns a single T cell receptor beta chain. The study tagged each TCR cDNA molecule with a unique molecular identifier. TCRdb independently ran MiXCR on the 5' RACE reads; one entry per CDR3 protein. The sample lists approximately 2,200 distinct CDR3 sequences; about 10% were seen once. The record originates from a study of spatial heterogeneity in lung cancer. About the study: The average count in raw reads for each unique TCR and UMI combination exceeded 8.5 appearances.

Time point reported: sample taken at primary tumor resection. The authors sequenced whole RNA from tumor, nontumor lung or frozen PBMC without sorting. Untreated early-stage non-small cell lung cancer patients, some 70 in total, were the donors. This clonotype originated in a male donor with early-stage non-small cell lung cancer. Sequencing used normal lung tissue next to the tumor, obtained at surgery.

CDR3 loop: CASRLTGKNTGELFF. In DNA, the CDR3 is TGTGCCAGTAGGCTGACAGGGAAGAACACCGGGGAGCTGTTTTTT. The chain recombines TRBV19 with TRBJ2-2, with 7 bases aligning to TRBD1. Trimming cost V 6 bases and J 1 base; bases outside gene matches: 5. This CDR3 contains 15 residues. The V gene's germline CDR1 is LNHDA and CDR2 SQIVND (reference sequence).